The clone carrying this T cell receptor (beta chain) occurred a few times. Its antigen is undetermined. Germline V gene data show CDR1 as DFQATT and CDR2 as SNEGSKA (reference sequence). The CDR3 length is 13 residues. V was cut by 2 bases and J by 0 bases, with 7 bases left in between. This entry belongs to a study of T cell repertoires in cytomegalovirus infection. Study context: Matching HLA type and CMV infection were both indicated by public TCR beta signatures.

One entry per CDR3 protein, called by TCRdb with MiXCR from the reads. The sample contains tens of thousands of distinct CDR3 sequences, more than 40% of which appear only once. Study-wide points: Cumulative public TCR beta family frequency identified CMV carriers with the relevant HLA. HLA-C-restricted, CMV-specific TCR beta clonotypes were dominant ex vivo.

This receptor was taken from a human donor in good health (CMV status not recorded). Some clones in this sample may be carry-over from other donors' samples. The starting material was CD8+ T cells from cultured PBMCs, obtained from culture after CMV antigen stimulation. The chain has TRBV20-1 and TRBJ1-2; D gene uncertain. The CDR3 DNA reads as TGCAGTGCTAGAACACACACTAACTATGGCTACACCTTC. Its translation: CSARTHTNYGYTF.